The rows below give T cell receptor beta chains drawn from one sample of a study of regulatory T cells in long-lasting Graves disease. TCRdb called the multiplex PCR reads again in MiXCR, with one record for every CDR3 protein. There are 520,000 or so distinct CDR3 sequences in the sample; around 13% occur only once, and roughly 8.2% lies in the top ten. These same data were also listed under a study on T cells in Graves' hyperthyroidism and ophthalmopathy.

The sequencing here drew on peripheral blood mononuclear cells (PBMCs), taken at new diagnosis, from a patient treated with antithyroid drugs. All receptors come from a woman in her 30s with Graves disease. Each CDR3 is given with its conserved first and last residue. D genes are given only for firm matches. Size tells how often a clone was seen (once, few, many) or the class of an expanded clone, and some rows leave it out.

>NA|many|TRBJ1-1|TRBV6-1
TGTGCCAGCAGACCTATTTCCGGCGGGGGCTGGACTGAAGCTTTCTTT
CASRPISGGGWTEAFF
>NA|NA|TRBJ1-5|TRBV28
TGTGCCAGCAGTTTACTGGGGAAGGCAAATCAGCCCCAGCATTTT
CASSLLGKANQPQHF
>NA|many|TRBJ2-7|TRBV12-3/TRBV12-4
TGTGCCAGCAGTTTAGTGGTCGACGAGCAGTACTTC
CASSLVVDEQYF
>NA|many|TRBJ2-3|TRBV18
TGTGCCAGCTCACCAATCCTGACGGGGCCAGGACGCACAGATACGCAGTATTTT
CASSPILTGPGRTDTQYF
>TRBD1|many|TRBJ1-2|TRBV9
TGTGCCAGCAGCGCAGGACAGGGGAGAAGTCATGGCTACACCTTC
CASSAGQGRSHGYTF
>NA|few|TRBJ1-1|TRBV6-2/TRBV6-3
TGTGCCAGCAGTTACTTAGGCAGGGGTTCTGAAGCTTTCTTT
CASSYLGRGSEAFF
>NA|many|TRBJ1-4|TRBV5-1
TGCGCCAGCAGCGGTGGACGGTATAATGAAAAACCGTTTTTT
CASSGGRYNEKPFF
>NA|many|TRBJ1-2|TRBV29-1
TGCAGCGTTGCCCTACTCAGGGTCTATGGCTACACCTTC
CSVALLRVYGYTF
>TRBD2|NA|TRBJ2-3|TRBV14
TGTGCCAGCAGCCAAGCGCCTCGACTAGCGGGAGTCGATACGCAGTATTTT
CASSQAPRLAGVDTQYF
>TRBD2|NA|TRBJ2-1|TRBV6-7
TGTGCCAGCAGTTCGTCCGGGACTAGCGGTTACTCCTACAATGAGCAGTTCTTC
CASSSSGTSGYSYNEQFF
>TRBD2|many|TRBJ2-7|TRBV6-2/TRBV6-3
TGTGCCAGCAGTTTCCCTATGCGGGAGGGCCAATACGAGCAGTACTTC
CASSFPMREGQYEQYF
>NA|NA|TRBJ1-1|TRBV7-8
TGTGCCAGCAGCTTAAGTTTTCGGAGAGGGAGGAACACTGAAGCTTTCTTT
CASSLSFRRGRNTEAFF
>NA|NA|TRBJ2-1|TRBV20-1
TGCAGTGCTAGAGATCTGGCGGCCTCCTACAATGAGCAGTTCTTC
CSARDLAASYNEQFF
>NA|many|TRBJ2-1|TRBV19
TGTGCCAGTAGTATAGAGGGGGATTATGAGCAGTTCTTC
CASSIEGDYEQFF
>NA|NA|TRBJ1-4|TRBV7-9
TGTGCCAGCAGCCCTAGGGAGAGGGGCGGTGAAAAACTGTTTTTT
CASSPRERGGEKLFF
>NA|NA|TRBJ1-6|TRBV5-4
TGTGCCAGCAGCTCCCGACAGTATAATTCACCCCTCCACTTT
CASSSRQYNSPLHF
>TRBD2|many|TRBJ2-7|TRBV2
TGTGCCGGGGGACTAGCGGGCATCGAGCAGTACTTC
CAGGLAGIEQYF
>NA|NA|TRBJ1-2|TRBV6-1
TGTGCCAGCTCAGGGTTGCTGAATGGCTACACCTTC
CASSGLLNGYTF
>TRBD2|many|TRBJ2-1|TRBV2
TGTGCCAGCACCTACCCGGGACTAGCGGAGGACAATGAGCAGTTCTTC
CASTYPGLAEDNEQFF
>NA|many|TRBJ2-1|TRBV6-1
TGTGCCAGCATCAATATGGGACTCGGGGACTACAATGAGCAGTTCTTC
CASINMGLGDYNEQFF
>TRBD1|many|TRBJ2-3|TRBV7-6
TGTGCCAGCAGCCCCACGGGGACAGCCAGCACAGATACGCAGTATTTT
CASSPTGTASTDTQYF
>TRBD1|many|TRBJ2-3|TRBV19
TGTGCCAGTAGTATGAGTCGACAGGGTGATACGCAGTATTTT
CASSMSRQGDTQYF
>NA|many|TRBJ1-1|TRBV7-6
TGTGCCAGCAGCTTAGTGTACGGTTTAGACACTGAAGCTTTCTTT
CASSLVYGLDTEAFF
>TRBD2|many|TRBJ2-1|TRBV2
TGTGCCAGCAGAAGACTAGCGGGAGCATTGGGCAATGAGCAGTTCTTC
CASRRLAGALGNEQFF
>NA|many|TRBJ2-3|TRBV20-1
TGCAGTTTCAGGGATTTCACAGATACGCAGTATTTT
CSFRDFTDTQYF
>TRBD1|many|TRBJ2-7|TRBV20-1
TGCAGTGCTAGCGGAGGCGGCGACAGGGGGATTTCCTACGAGCAGTACTTC
CSASGGGDRGISYEQYF
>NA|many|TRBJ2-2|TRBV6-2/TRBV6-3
TGTGCCAGCAGTTACTTAAACGGAGTGGTAGGGGAGCTGTTTTTT
CASSYLNGVVGELFF
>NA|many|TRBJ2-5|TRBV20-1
TGCAGTGCTAGTGGCTCTCAAGAGACCCAGTACTTC
CSASGSQETQYF
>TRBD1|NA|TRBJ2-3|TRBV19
TGTGCCAGTAGTTATGAACCGGGACAGGGGGGCACAGATACGCAGTATTTT
CASSYEPGQGGTDTQYF
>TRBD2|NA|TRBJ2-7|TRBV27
TGTGCCAGCAGCCCTCAAAAGACTAGCGGGACGCACTACGAGCAGTACTTC
CASSPQKTSGTHYEQYF
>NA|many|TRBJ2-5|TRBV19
TGTGCCAGTAGTATCGGGAGTGCCATCCGGGAGACCCAGTACTTC
CASSIGSAIRETQYF
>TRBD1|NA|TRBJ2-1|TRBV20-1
TGCAGTGCCACGACAGGGCACACTCTATCCTACGAGCAGTTCTTC
CSATTGHTLSYEQFF
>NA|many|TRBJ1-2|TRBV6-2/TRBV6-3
TGTGCCAGCAGTGGCGAACTTGAAATCAACGGCTACACCTTC
CASSGELEINGYTF
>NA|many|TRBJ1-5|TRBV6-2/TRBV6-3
TGTGCCAGCAGTTACCGTCGGAGGAGTAGGGGCAATCAGCCCCAGCATTTT
CASSYRRRSRGNQPQHF
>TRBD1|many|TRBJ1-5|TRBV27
TGTGCCAGCAGTTTAAGAGGGGGCCAGCCCCAGCATTTT
CASSLRGGQPQHF
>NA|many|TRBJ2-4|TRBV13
TGTGCCAGCAGCTTAAATACGCAGCTAAACATTCAGTACTTC
CASSLNTQLNIQYF
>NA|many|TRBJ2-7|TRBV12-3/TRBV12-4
TGTGCCAGCAGTCGCGGCGATCTCCTAACGGGCGAGCAGTACTTC
CASSRGDLLTGEQYF
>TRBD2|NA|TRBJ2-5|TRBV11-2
TGTGCCAGCAGCTCTAGCGGGAGCTGGAAGACCCAGTACTTC
CASSSSGSWKTQYF
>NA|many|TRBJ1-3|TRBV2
TGTGCCAGCAGGGAGCCCCACTCTGGAAACACCATATATTTT
CASREPHSGNTIYF
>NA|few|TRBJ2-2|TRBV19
TGTGCCTGTACGGGGCTGAACACCGGGGAGCTGTTTTTT
CACTGLNTGELFF
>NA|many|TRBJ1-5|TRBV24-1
TGTGCCACCAGTGATTTGACGTCCGGGAAGGGCAATCAGCCCCAGCATTTT
CATSDLTSGKGNQPQHF
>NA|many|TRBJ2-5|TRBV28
TGTGCCAGCATTCCAAAATGGGTGGGTACTGAGACCCAGTACTTC
CASIPKWVGTETQYF
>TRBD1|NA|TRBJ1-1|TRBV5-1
TGCGCCAGCAGCTTGAAACAGGGGGCGCGGAGCCCGAACACTGAAGCTTTCTTT
CASSLKQGARSPNTEAFF
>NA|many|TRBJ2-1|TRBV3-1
TGTGCCAGCAGCTCGACAAAGAGCTCCTACAATGAGCAGTTCTTC
CASSSTKSSYNEQFF
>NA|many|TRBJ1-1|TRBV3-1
TGTGCCAGCAGCCAAGGTGACAGGAACACTGAAGCTTTCTTT
CASSQGDRNTEAFF
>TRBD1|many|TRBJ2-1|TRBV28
TGTGCCAGCAGTTTATGGCCCTTAGACAGGGGTGGATTTAATGAGCAGTTCTTC
CASSLWPLDRGGFNEQFF
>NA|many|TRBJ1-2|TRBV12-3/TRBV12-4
TGTGCCAGCAGTTTATCCGGGACGGTGAGCTATGGCTACACCTTC
CASSLSGTVSYGYTF